This TCR beta chain was observed in a study of blood T cell repertoires in COVID-19. The method was immunoSEQ multiplex PCR; TCRdb's version includes in-frame clones alone and lacks a portion of them. The sample has 200,000 to 250,000 clones, about four fifths seen once. V lost 5 bases, J lost 5 bases, and 10 bases lay in between. The CDR3 is 14 residues long. In germline, CDR1 is SEHNR, CDR2 FQNEAQ (reference sequence). Enrollees, roughly 18 to 90 years old, lived in 24 US areas. Material for sequencing was PBMCs or T cells enriched from blood (not recorded which). The chain carries TRBV7-9 and TRBJ1-6; TRBD1 is a possible D gene (5 bases). This TCR came from a woman aged 40 to 50 with acute COVID-19. DNA for the CDR3: TGTGCCAGCAGCGTGCGGGGGGATAATTCACCCCTCCACTTT. Translation: CASSVRGDNSPLHF.